The entry below describes one T cell receptor (beta chain). Its antigen is still unknown. The data stem from a study of Ad26.COV2.S vaccination and SARS-CoV-2 variants. The study's findings and limits: Measures of TCR breadth and depth may have fallen short of total T cell responses.

The sample's treatment: some 19 received Ad26.COV2.S at low or high dose, single or two shots; five or six received placebo; per-sample allocation not given. Sampling was performed 63 days after the first vaccine or placebo injection. What was given as vaccine was an Ad26 vector encoding Wuhan-strain SARS-CoV-2 spike. Sequencing was performed with immunoSEQ multiplex PCR; in TCRdb, only in-frame clones are kept and a portion is missing. Of about 350,000 clones in the sample, less than 90% were seen once. This CDR3 is 14 amino acids long. V was cut by 5 bases and J by 5 bases, with 15 bases left in between. Looked up from germline, CDR1 is MDHEN and CDR2 is SYDVKM.

The receptor comes from a person between 18 and 60 years old who received the Ad26.COV2.S COVID-19 vaccine or a placebo. Sequenced material: peripheral blood, taken in a trial of Ad26.COV2.S vaccine versus placebo. This rearrangement joins TRBV28 to TRBJ2-5; D ambiguous. The CDR3 loop is CASSPPLNRETQYF. CDR3 coding DNA: TGTGCCAGCAGTCCTCCGTTGAATAGGGAGACCCAGTACTTC. Using reference TRBV28 and TRBJ2-5 for the parts outside the CDR3, the full variable domain is DVKVTQSSRYLVKRTGEKVFLECVQDMDHENMFWYRQDPGLGLRLIYFSYDVKMKEKGDIPEGYSVSREKKERFSLILESASTNQTSMYLCASSPPLNRETQYFGPGTRLLVL.